What follows describes a single T cell receptor beta chain. This entry is derived from a study of cytomegalovirus exposure and HLA in healthy donors. Vbeta (60) and Jbeta (13) primers were used in the PCR. Clones were read by immunoSEQ multiplex PCR, and TCRdb kept only the in-frame ones, dropping some. Of fewer than 250,000 clones detected, around 86% appear once; the ten largest clones hold roughly 1.9%. The TCR comes from a woman under 30 in good health and CMV-seronegative. Sequenced material: PBMCs.

The CDR3 region is CASSVLSGLPGELFF. In DNA form, the CDR3 reads TGTGCCAGCAGCGTCCTGTCGGGGTTACCCGGGGAGCTGTTTTTT. The rearrangement links TRBV7-2 to TRBJ2-2, with D possibly TRBD2 on 5 matching bases. The CDR3 is 15 residues long. Germline loops: CDR1 SGHTA, CDR2 FQGNSA. The V gene lost 5 bases and the J gene lost 6 bases, with 16 bases spanning the gap.